What follows describes a single T cell receptor (beta chain). Between the trimmed V and J ends, which lost 2 bases and 1 base, there was a span of 7 bases. The CDR3 loop spans 14 amino acids. Germline V lookup: CDR1 MNHNS, CDR2 SASEGT. This entry comes from a study of blood T cell repertoires in COVID-19. Study in general: Acute and convalescent COVID-19 specimens originated in the United States, Italy and Spain. PBMCs, B-cell-depleted T cells, or T cells were the source of the cDNA or gDNA that made up the material.

Generated by immunoSEQ multiplex PCR, the TCRdb table keeps only in-frame clones and is missing some. This sample yields about 34,000 clones, of which around 75% are seen a single time; roughly 14% belongs to the top ten. V gene TRBV6-1 combines with J gene TRBJ2-3; D is perhaps TRBD1 (5 bases). Sequenced sample: peripheral blood. This sequence originates from a man older than 75 with active or convalescent COVID-19. The CDR3 region is CASSELGRTDTQYF. The DNA for the CDR3 is TGTGCCAGCAGTGAATTGGGGCGCACAGATACGCAGTATTTT.